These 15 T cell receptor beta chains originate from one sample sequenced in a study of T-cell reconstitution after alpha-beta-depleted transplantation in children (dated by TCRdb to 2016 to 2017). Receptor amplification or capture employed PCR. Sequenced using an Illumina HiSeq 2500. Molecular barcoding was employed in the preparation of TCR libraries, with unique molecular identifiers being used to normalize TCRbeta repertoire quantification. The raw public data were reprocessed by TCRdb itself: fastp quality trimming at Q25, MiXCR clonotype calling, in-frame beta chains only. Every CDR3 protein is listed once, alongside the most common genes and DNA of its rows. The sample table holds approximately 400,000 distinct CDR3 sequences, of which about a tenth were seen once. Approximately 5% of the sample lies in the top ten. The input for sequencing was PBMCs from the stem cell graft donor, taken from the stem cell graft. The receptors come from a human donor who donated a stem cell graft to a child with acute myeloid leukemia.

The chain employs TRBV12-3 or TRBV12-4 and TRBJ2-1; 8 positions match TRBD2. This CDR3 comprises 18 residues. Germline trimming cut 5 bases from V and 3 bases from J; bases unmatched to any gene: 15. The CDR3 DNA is TGTGCCAGCAGTCCAACCTCACGAGCGGGAGTGAGCTACAATGAGCAGTTCTTC. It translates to CASSPTSRAGVSYNEQFF.

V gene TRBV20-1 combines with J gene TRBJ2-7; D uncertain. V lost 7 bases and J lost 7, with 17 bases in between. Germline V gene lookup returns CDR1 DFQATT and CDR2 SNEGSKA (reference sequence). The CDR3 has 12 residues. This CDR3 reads CSVKAPLSEQYF. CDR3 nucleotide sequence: TGCAGTGTCAAAGCCCCTCTCAGTGAGCAGTACTTC.

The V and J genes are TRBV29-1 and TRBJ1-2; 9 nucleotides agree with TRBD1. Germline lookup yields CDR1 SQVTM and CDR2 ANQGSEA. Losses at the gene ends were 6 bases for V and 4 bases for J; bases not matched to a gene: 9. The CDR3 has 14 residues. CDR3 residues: CSVESGTGIYGYTF. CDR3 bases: TGCAGCGTAGAATCCGGGACAGGGATCTATGGCTACACCTTC. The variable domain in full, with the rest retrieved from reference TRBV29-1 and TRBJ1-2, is SAVISQKPSRDICQRGTSLTIQCQVDSQVTMMFWYRQQPGQSLTLIATANQGSEATYESGFVIDKFPISRPNLTFSTLTVSNMSPEDSSIYLCSVESGTGIYGYTFGSGTRLTVV.

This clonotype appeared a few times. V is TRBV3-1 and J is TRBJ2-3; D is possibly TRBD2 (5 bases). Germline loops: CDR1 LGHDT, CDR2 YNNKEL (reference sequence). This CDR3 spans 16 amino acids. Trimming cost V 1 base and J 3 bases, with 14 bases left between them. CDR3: CASSQAEVSATDTQYF. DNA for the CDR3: TGTGCCAGCAGCCAAGCCGAAGTTAGCGCGACAGATACGCAGTATTTT.

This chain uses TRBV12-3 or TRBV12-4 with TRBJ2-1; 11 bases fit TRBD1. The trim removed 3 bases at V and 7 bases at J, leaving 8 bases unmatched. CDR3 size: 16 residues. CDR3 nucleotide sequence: TGTGCCAGCAGTTTTACAGGACAGGGGGCGTGGAATGAGCAGTTCTTC. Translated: CASSFTGQGAWNEQFF.

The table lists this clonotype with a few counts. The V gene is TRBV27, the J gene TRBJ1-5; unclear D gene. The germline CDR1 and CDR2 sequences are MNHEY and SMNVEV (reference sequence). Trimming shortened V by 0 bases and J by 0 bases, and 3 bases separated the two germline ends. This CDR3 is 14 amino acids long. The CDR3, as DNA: TGTGCCAGCAGTTTATCATATAGCAATCAGCCCCAGCATTTT. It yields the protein CASSLSYSNQPQHF.

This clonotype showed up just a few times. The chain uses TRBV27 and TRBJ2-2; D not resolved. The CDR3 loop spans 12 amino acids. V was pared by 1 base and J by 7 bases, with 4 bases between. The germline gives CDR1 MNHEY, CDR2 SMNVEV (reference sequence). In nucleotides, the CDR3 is TGTGCCAGCAGTTTATTGGGCGGGGAGCTGTTTTTT. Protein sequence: CASSLLGGELFF.

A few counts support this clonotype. The CDR3 region has the DNA TGTGCCAGTAGAGGCGGGAGCGCCTACGAGCAGTACTTC. Translating gives CASRGGSAYEQYF. The chain uses TRBV19 and TRBJ2-7; TRBD2 matches at 7 bases. Germline CDR1 reads LNHDA; CDR2 reads SQIVND (reference sequence). V lost 6 bases and J lost 2; bases outside the gene matches: 4. This CDR3 region has 13 residues.

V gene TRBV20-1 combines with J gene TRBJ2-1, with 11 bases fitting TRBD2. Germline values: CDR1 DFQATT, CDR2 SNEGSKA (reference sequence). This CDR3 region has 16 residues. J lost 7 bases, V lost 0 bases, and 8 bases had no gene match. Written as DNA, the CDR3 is TGCAGTGCTAGAGAGGAACTAGCGGGAGCGCCTAATGAGCAGTTCTTC. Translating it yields CSAREELAGAPNEQFF.

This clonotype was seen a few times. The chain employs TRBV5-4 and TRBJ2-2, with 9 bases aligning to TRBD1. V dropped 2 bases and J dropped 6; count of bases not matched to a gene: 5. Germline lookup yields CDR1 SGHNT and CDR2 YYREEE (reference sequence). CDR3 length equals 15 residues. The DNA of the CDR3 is TGTGCCAGCAGCTTAGACAGGGGGGATGCCGGGGAGCTGTTTTTT. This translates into CASSLDRGDAGELFF.

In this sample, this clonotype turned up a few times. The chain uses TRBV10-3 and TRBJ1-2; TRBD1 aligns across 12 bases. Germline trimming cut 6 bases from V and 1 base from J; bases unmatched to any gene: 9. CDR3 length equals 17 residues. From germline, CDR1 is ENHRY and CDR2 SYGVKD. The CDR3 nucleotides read TGTGCCATCAGCAACCGGGACAGGGGGCCGAGTAACTATGGCTACACCTTC. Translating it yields CAISNRDRGPSNYGYTF.

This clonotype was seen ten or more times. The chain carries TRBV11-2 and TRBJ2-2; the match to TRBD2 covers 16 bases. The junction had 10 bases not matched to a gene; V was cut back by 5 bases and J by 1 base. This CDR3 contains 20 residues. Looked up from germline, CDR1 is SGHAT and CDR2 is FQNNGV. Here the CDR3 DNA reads TGTGCCAGCAGCCAACCGGGACTAGCGGGAGGGCCGTGGAACACCGGGGAGCTGTTTTTT. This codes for CASSQPGLAGGPWNTGELFF. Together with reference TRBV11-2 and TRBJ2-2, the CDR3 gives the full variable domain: EAGVAQSPRYKIIEKRQSVAFWCNPISGHATLYWYQQILGQGPKLLIQFQNNGVVDDSQLPKDRFSAERLKGVDSTLKIQPAKLEDSAVYLCASSQPGLAGGPWNTGELFFGEGSRLTVL.

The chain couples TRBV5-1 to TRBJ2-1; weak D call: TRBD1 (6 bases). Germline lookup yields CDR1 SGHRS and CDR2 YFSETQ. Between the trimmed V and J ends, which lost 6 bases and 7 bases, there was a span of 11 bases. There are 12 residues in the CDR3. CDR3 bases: TGCGCCAGCACAGGGGCCGTAAATGAGCAGTTCTTC. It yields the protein CASTGAVNEQFF.

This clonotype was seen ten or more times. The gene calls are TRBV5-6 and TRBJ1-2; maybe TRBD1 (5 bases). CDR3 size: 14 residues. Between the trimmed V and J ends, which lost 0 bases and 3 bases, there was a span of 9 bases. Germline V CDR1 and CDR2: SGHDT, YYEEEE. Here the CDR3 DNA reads TGTGCCAGCAGCTTGGCGGGGGAGGACTATGGCTACACCTTC. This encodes CASSLAGEDYGYTF.

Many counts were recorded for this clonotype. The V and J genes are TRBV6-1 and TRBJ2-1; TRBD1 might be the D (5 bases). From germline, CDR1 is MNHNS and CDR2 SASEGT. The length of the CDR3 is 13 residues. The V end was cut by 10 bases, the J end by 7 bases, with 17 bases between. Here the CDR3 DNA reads TGTGCCATGCAGGGCAGTTACGAAAATGAGCAGTTCTTC. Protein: CAMQGSYENEQFF.